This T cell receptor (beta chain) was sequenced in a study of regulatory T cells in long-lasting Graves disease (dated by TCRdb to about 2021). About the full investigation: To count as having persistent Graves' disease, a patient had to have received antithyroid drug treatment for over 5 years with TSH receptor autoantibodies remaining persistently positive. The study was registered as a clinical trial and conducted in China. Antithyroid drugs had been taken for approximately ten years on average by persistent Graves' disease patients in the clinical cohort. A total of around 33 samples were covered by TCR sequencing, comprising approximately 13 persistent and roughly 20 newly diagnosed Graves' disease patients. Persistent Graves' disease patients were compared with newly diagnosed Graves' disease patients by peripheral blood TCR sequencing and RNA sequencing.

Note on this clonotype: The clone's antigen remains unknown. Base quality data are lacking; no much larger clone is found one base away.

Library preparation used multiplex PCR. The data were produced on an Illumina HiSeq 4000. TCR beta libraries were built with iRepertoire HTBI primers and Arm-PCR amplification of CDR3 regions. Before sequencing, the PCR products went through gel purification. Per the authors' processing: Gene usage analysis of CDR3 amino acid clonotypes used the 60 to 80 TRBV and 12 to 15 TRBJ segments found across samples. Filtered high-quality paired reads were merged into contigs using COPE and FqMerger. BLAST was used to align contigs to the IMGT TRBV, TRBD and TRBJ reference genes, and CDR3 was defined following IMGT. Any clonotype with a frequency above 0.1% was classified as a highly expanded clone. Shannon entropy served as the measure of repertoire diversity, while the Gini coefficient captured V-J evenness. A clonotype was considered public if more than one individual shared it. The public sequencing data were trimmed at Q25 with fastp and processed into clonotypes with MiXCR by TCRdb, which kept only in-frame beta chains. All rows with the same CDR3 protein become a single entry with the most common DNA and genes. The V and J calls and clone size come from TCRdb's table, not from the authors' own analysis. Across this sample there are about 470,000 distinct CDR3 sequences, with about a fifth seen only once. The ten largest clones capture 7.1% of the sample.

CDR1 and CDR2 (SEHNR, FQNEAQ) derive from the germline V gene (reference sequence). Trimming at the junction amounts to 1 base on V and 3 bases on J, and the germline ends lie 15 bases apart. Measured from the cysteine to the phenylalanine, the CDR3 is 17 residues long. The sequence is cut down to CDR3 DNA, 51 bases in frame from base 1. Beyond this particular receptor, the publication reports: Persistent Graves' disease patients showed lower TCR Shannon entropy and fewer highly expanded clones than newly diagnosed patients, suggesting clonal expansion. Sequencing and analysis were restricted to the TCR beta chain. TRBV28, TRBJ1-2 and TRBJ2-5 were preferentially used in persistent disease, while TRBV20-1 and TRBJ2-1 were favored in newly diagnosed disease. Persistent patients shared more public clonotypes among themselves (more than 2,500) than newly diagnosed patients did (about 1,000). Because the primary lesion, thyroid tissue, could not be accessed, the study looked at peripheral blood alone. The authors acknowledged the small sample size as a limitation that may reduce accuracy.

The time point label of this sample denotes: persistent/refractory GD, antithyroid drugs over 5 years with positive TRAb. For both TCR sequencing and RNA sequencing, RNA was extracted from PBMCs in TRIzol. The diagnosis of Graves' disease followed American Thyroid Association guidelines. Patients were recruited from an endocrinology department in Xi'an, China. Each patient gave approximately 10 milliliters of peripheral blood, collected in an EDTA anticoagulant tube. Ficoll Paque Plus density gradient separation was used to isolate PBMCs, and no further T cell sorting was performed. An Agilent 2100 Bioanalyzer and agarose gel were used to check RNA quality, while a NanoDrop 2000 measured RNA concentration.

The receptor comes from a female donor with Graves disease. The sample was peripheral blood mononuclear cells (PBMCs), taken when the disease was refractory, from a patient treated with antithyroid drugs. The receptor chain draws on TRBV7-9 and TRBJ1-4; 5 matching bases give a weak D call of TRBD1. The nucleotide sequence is TGTGCCAGCAGCTTAGAGTATGCGGGGCACTCTAATGAAAAACTGTTTTTT. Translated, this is CASSLEYAGHSNEKLFF.